The clone carrying this TCR beta chain was detected a few times. V was pared by 2 bases and J by 2 bases, with 15 bases between. The CDR3 is 16 amino acids. Germline assignment: CDR1 LNHDA and CDR2 SQIVND (reference sequence). Authors' processing steps: Estimated nucleated cell counts came from reference gene primer amplification. Clones were sequenced by immunoSEQ multiplex PCR, and TCRdb holds only the in-frame ones, with some missing. The DNA was the basis for D and trimming; V, J and clone size are from that table. The table shows about 240,000 clones, with about nine tenths occurring only once. This sample is drawn from a study of blood T cell repertoires in COVID-19. Whole-study context: Collection of acute and convalescent COVID-19 samples took place in the United States, Italy and Spain. PBMCs, B-cell-depleted T cells, or T cells were the source of the cDNA or gDNA that made up the material.

Sequenced: peripheral blood. The V call is TRBV19, the J call TRBJ1-2; a possible D gene is TRBD1 (6 bases). The receptor's source is a man between 60 and 75 years old who had recovered from COVID-19. The CDR3 here is CASSIWGQYLNYGYTF. CDR3 coding DNA: TGTGCCAGTAGTATATGGGGGCAGTACCTAAACTATGGCTACACCTTC. Based on the CDR3 plus reference TRBV19 and TRBJ1-2, the full variable domain is DGGITQSPKYLFRKEGQNVTLSCEQNLNHDAMYWYRQDPGQGLRLIYYSQIVNDFQKGDIAEGYSVSREKKESFPLTVTSAQKNPTAFYLCASSIWGQYLNYGYTFGSGTRLTVV.